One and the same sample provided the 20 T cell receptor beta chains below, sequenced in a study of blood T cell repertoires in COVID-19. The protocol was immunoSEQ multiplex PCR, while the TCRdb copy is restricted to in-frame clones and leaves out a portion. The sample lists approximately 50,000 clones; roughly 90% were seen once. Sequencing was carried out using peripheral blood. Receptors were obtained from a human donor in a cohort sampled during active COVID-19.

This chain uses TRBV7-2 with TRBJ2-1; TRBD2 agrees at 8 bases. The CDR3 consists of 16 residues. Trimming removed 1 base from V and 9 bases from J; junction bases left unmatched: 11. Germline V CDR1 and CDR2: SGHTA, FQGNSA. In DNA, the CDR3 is TGTGCCAGCAGCTTAGAAGGGACTAGAGGGACTGCTGAGCAGTTCTTC. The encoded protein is CASSLEGTRGTAEQFF.

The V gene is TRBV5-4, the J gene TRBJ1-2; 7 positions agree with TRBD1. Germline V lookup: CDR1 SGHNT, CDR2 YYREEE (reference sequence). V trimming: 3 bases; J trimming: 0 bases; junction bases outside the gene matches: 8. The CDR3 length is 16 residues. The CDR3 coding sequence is TGTGCCAGCAGCTCAGCACCAGGGGGTTCTAACTATGGCTACACCTTC. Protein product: CASSSAPGGSNYGYTF.

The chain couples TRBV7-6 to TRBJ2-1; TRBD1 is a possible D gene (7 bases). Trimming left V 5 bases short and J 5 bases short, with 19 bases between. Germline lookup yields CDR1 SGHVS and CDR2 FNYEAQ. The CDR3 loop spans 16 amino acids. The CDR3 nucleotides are TGTGCCAGCAGCCCCCAGGGGGGCGCGTCTCACAATGAGCAGTTCTTC. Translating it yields CASSPQGGASHNEQFF.

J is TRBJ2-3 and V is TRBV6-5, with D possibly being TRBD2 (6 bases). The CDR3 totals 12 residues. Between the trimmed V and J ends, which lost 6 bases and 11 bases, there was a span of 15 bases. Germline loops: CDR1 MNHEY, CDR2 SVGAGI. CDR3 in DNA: TGTGCCAGCAGCAGAATGGGGGGTGGGCAGTATTTT. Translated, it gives CASSRMGGGQYF.

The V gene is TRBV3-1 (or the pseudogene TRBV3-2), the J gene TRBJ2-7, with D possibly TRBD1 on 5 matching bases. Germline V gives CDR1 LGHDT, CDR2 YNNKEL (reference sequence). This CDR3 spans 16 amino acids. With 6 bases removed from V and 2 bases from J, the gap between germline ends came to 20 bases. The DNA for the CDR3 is TGTGCCAGCAGTCCTGAGATGCAGGGCCAAACCTACGAGCAGTACTTC. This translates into CASSPEMQGQTYEQYF.

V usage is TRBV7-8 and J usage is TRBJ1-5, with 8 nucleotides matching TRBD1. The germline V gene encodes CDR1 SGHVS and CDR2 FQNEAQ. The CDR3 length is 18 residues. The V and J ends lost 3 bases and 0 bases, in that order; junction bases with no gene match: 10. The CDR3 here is CASSFVAGGGISNQPQHF. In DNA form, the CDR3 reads TGTGCCAGCAGCTTTGTGGCAGGGGGCGGAATTAGCAATCAGCCCCAGCATTTT.

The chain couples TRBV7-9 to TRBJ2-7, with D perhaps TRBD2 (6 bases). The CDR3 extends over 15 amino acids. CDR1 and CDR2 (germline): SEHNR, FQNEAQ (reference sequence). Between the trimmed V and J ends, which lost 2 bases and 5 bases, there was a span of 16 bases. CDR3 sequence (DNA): TGTGCCAGCAGCTTAAATTCCCCCGGCGGGGACGAGCAGTACTTC. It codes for CASSLNSPGGDEQYF. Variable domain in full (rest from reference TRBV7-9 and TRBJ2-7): DTGVSQNPRHKITKRGQNVTFRCDPISEHNRLYWYRQTLGQGPEFLTYFQNEAQLEKSRLLSDRFSAERPKGSFSTLEIQRTEQGDSAMYLCASSLNSPGGDEQYFGPGTRLTVT.

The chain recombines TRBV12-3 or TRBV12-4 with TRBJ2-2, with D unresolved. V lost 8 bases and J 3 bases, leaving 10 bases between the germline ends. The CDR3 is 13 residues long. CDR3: CASLVYHTGELFF. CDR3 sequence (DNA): TGTGCCAGCCTAGTCTACCACACCGGGGAGCTGTTTTTT.

The CDR3 here is CASSRTGMGYMNTEAFF. The CDR3 DNA reads as TGTGCCAGCAGCCGGACAGGGATGGGCTACATGAACACTGAAGCTTTCTTT. The chain joins TRBV28 to TRBJ1-1; 8 nucleotides line up with TRBD1. Unmatched junction bases numbered 12, after V lost 6 bases and J lost 0 bases. CDR3 length equals 17 residues. The V gene's germline CDR1 is MDHEN and CDR2 SYDVKM.

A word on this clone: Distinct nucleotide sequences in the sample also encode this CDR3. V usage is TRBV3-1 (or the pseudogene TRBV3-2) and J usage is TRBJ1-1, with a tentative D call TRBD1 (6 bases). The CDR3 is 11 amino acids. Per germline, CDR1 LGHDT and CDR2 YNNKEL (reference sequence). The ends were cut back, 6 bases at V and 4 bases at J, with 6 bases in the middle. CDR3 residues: CASRGGTEAFF. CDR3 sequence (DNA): TGTGCCAGCAGAGGGGGCACTGAAGCTTTCTTT.

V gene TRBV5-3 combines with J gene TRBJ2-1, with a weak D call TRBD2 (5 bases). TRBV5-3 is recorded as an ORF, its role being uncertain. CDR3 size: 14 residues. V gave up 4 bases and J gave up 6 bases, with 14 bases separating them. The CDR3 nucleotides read TGTGCCAGAAGCCCGACCGGACTGATCAATGAGCAGTTCTTC. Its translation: CARSPTGLINEQFF.

Written as DNA, the CDR3 is TGTGCCAGCACCCCCGGTTGGGCCCGCTCTGGAAACACCATATATTTT. This gives the protein CASTPGWARSGNTIYF. The chain has TRBV7-3 and TRBJ1-3; D gene uncertain. Trimming stripped 7 bases from V and 0 bases from J, with 16 bases between. The CDR3 length is 16 residues. The germline CDR1 and CDR2 sequences are SGHTA and FQGTGA.

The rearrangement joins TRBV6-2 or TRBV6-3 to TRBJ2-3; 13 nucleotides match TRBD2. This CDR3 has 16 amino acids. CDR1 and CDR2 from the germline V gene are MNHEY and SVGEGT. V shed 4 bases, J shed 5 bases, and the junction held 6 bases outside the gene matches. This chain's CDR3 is CASSSGTSGVLDTQYF. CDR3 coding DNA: TGTGCCAGCAGTTCCGGGACTAGCGGGGTTTTAGATACGCAGTATTTT.

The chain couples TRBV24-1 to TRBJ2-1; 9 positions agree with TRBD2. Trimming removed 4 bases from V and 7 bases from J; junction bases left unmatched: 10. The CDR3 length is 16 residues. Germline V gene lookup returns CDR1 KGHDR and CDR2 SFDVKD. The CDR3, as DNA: TGTGCCACCAGTGAGGCGCGGGGGGGCCGGGAGAATGAGCAGTTCTTC. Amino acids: CATSEARGGRENEQFF.

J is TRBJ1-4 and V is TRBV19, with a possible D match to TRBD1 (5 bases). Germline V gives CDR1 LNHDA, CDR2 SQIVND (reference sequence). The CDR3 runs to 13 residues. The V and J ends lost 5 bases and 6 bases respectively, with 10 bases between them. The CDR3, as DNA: TGTGCCAGTAGTTGGAGGGGAGATGAAAAACTGTTTTTT. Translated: CASSWRGDEKLFF. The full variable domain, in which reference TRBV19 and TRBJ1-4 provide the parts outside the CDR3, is DGGITQSPKYLFRKEGQNVTLSCEQNLNHDAMYWYRQDPGQGLRLIYYSQIVNDFQKGDIAEGYSVSREKKESFPLTVTSAQKNPTAFYLCASSWRGDEKLFFGSGTQLSVL.

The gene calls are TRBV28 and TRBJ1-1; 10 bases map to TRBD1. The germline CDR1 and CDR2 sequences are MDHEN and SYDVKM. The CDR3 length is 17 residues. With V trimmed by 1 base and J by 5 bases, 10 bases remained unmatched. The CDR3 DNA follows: TGTGCCAGCAGTTTATTCCGACAGGGGGCATCGGGGACTGAAGCTTTCTTT. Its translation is CASSLFRQGASGTEAFF.

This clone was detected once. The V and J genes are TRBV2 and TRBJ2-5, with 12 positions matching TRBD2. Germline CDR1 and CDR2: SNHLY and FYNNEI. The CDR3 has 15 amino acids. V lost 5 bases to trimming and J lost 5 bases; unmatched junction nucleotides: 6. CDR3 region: CASSWTSGDGETQYF. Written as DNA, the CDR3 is TGTGCCAGCAGTTGGACTAGCGGGGACGGGGAGACCCAGTACTTC.

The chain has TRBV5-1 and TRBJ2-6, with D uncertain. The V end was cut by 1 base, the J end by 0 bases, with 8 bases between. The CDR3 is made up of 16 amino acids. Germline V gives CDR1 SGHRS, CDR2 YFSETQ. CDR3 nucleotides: TGCGCCAGCAGCTTGAGTGGCAGCTCTGGGGCCAACGTCCTGACTTTC. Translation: CASSLSGSSGANVLTF.

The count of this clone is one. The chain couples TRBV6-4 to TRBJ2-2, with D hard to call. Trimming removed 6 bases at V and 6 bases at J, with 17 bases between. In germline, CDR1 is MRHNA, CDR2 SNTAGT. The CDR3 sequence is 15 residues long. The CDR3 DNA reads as TGTGCCAGCAGCCCAGAATTGGTGCGGTCCGGGGAGCTGTTTTTT. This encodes CASSPELVRSGELFF.

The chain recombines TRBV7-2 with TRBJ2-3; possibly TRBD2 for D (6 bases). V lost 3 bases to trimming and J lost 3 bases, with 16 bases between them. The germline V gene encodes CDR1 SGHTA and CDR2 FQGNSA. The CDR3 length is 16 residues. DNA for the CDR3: TGTGCCAGCAGCTTGCGGCTCGGAGGGACTACAGATACGCAGTATTTT. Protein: CASSLRLGGTTDTQYF.